Listed below are T cell receptor beta chains from one sample, sequenced in a study of blood T cell repertoires in COVID-19. The repertoire was sequenced with immunoSEQ multiplex PCR; TCRdb's copy has only in-frame clones and lacks some. The sample records 400,000 to 450,000 clones, roughly 88% being singletons. Sequences were obtained from PBMCs or T cells enriched from blood (not recorded which). Receptor source: a young man who had recovered from COVID-19. Both conserved end residues are part of each CDR3. The D gene is left open where the match is weak. The size of a clone is reported for some rows only, either as once, few or many, or as a class for expanded clones.

j_call | v_call | d_call | clone_size | cdr3_nt | cdr3_aa
TRBJ1-4 | TRBV2 | TRBD1 | . | TGTGCCAGCAAAGGGACAGGGGAGGTAACTGAAAAACTGTTTTTT | CASKGTGEVTEKLFF
TRBJ2-1 | TRBV18 | TRBD2 | . | TGTGCCAGCTCACCACCGGGTCTAGCGGGTGGAAATGAGCAGTTCTTC | CASSPPGLAGGNEQFF
TRBJ2-2 | TRBV4-1 | TRBD2 | . | TGCGCCAGCAGCCTAACAACGGGGGGATGGGACACCGGGGAGCTGTTTTTT | CASSLTTGGWDTGELFF
TRBJ2-5 | TRBV5-6 | TRBD1 | . | TGTGCCAGCAGCTTTTCTCCCGACAGGGGAGATGGAGAGACCCAGTACTTC | CASSFSPDRGDGETQYF
TRBJ1-1 | TRBV3-1/TRBV3-2 | TRBD1 | . | TGTGCCAGCAGCCAAGGCCGGGACAGGGGACCCAACACTGAAGCTTTCTTT | CASSQGRDRGPNTEAFF
TRBJ1-2 | TRBV19 | . | . | TGTGCCAGCGAAGCCCTGGACTATGGCTACACCTTC | CASEALDYGYTF
TRBJ1-1 | TRBV12-5 | TRBD1 | . | TGTGCTAGTGGTCGAGGGACAGGGGGCGGTGGCACTGAAGCTTTCTTT | CASGRGTGGGGTEAFF
TRBJ1-2 | TRBV7-9 | TRBD1 | . | TGTGCCAGCAGCTCCTACGCCCGAGGGGGCCTTGGCTACACCTTC | CASSSYARGGLGYTF
TRBJ2-7 | TRBV5-1 | . | . | TGCGCCAGCAGCTTGGACAGGGATGGGTACGAGCAGTACTTC | CASSLDRDGYEQYF
TRBJ2-1 | TRBV1 | . | . | TGCACCAGCAGCCAAGATTCCCCGGAGACTTCGCAGGAGCAGTTCTTC | CTSSQDSPETSQEQFF
TRBJ1-2 | TRBV11-2 | . | . | TGTGCCAGCAGCCTGGACAGAAGATATGGCTACACCTTC | CASSLDRRYGYTF
TRBJ2-1 | TRBV6-4 | TRBD2 | . | TGTGCCAGCAGACCGGGACTAGACAGTGGCAATGAGCAGTTCTTC | CASRPGLDSGNEQFF
TRBJ1-2 | TRBV19 | . | . | TGTGCCAGTAGTATGGTCAGGGAGGGAGGCTACACCTTC | CASSMVREGGYTF
TRBJ2-7 | TRBV29-1 | TRBD1 | few | TGCAGCGTTCGAGGACAGGGGGCGACGACGTACTTC | CSVRGQGATTYF
TRBJ1-6 | TRBV7-9 | . | few | TGTGCCAGCAGCTCCCGCGGGGGCTCCTATAATTCACCCCTCCACTTT | CASSSRGGSYNSPLHF
TRBJ1-5 | TRBV3-1/TRBV3-2 | TRBD1 | . | TGTGCCAGCAGCGGTGCTCCGGGACAGGGTAGCAATCAGCCCCAGCATTTT | CASSGAPGQGSNQPQHF
TRBJ1-2 | TRBV24-1 | . | . | TGTGCCACCAGTGATGGCGGAGAACACTATGGCTACACCTTC | CATSDGGEHYGYTF
TRBJ1-2 | TRBV5-6 | . | . | TGTGCCAGCAGCTCCGGACTCTCCCGCGACTATGGCTACACCTTC | CASSSGLSRDYGYTF
TRBJ1-3 | TRBV29-1 | TRBD1 | . | TGCAGCGTTGAACCCAGGGGGCGCGCCGGAAACACCATATATTTT | CSVEPRGRAGNTIYF
TRBJ2-3 | TRBV23-1 | TRBD1 | . | TGCGCCAGCACCGTGACAGGGCCTAGGACAGATACGCAGTATTTT | CASTVTGPRTDTQYF
TRBJ2-1 | TRBV9 | TRBD1 | . | TGTGCCAGCAGCCCACGGGACAGGGAGGGGGATGAGCAGTTCTTC | CASSPRDREGDEQFF
TRBJ1-6 | TRBV2 | . | . | TGTGCCAGCCTTATACGCAGGGCGCAATCACCCCTCCACTTT | CASLIRRAQSPLHF
TRBJ2-5 | TRBV14 | TRBD1 | once | TGTGCCAGCAGCCAAGATTTGACAGGGCGACAAGAGACCCAGTACTTC | CASSQDLTGRQETQYF